This T cell receptor (beta chain) was sequenced in a study of monozygotic twins with inflammatory bowel disease. The study, taken as a whole, reports: The study found lower TCRbeta diversity (inverse Simpson) in IBD patients than in healthy co-twins. There was no support for any single strong signal or clonotype associated with IBD.

In regard to this clonotype: The antigen is not known.

TCRdb reprocessed the 5' RACE reads, keeping one entry per CDR3 protein, no DNA. The record lists approximately 420,000 distinct CDR3 sequences, of which the ten most abundant hold 2% to 2.5%. Germline loops: CDR1 ENHRY, CDR2 SYGVKD. This CDR3 has 15 residues. Sequenced input: blood. The chain is built from TRBV10-3 and TRBJ2-1; TCRdb's D gene call, TRBD2, goes unchecked for lack of DNA. The clonotype originates from a human donor with ulcerative colitis or Crohn's disease, or a healthy co-twin of an affected twin (not recorded which). The CDR3 reads CAISPTSGSGNEQFF.